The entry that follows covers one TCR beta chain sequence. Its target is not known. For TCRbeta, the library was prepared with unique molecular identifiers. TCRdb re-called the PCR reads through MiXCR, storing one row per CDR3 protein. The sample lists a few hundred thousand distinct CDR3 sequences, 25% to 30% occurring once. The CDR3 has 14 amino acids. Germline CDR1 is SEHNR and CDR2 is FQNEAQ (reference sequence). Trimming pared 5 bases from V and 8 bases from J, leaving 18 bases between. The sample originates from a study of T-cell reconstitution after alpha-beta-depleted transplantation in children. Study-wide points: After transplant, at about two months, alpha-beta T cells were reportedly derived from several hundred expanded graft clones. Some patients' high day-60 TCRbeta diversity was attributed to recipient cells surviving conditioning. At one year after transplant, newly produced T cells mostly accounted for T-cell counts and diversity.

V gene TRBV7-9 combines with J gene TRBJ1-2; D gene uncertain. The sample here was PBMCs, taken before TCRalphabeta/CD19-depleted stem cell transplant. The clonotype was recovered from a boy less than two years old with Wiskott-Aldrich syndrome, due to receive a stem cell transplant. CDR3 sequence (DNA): TGTGCCAGCAGCCCTTCTGGGAACCTGGGCGGCTACACCTTC. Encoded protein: CASSPSGNLGGYTF.